This TCR beta chain was retrieved from a study of blood T cell repertoires in COVID-19. About the study: Nucleic acid was either cDNA or gDNA, and it came from T cells, B-cell-depleted T cells, or PBMCs.

Method: immunoSEQ multiplex PCR; TCRdb's copy keeps in-frame clones and lacks some. This table holds about 410,000 clones, approximately 90% found once. Germline CDR1 is SEHNR and CDR2 is FQNEAQ (reference sequence). The CDR3 is 14 residues long. V shed 10 bases, J shed 4 bases, and the junction held 9 bases outside the gene matches. Sequencing was carried out using peripheral blood. The rearrangement joins TRBV7-9 to TRBJ1-2; 10 nucleotides match TRBD1. The TCR comes from a woman in her thirties with active or convalescent COVID-19. Here the CDR3 DNA reads TGTGCCACCCTCCTTGGGACAGGGGCCTATGGCTACACCTTC. The encoded protein is CATLLGTGAYGYTF.